The table lists the clone carrying this T cell receptor (beta chain) with many counts. Its antigen is unidentified. This entry belongs to a study of regulatory T cells in long-lasting Graves disease. The CDR3 is made up of 12 amino acids. In germline, CDR1 is GTSNPN, CDR2 SVGIG (reference sequence). The V end lost 4 bases, the J end lost 0 bases, and 4 bases lay between the germline ends. Points from the study as a whole: Among samples with persistent disease, TRBV28, TRBJ1-2 and TRBJ2-5 were favored. Public clonotype sharing was higher in persistent than newly diagnosed patients.

Sample time point: newly diagnosed GD, antithyroid drugs for less than 3 months. RNA isolated from PBMCs was used to make the TCR library. CDR3-region Arm-PCR and iRepertoire HTBI primers produced the TCR beta libraries. In the study's own analysis: Sequenced samples collectively carried roughly 60 TRBV and 11 to 15 TRBJ segments. TCRdb used MiXCR to reprocess the multiplex PCR reads, holding one entry per CDR3 protein. The V and J calls follow TCRdb's processing rather than the paper's. The sample lists approximately 230,000 distinct CDR3 sequences, approximately 20% occurring once. The starting material was peripheral blood mononuclear cells (PBMCs), obtained at new diagnosis, from a patient treated with antithyroid drugs. This TCR derives from a female donor with Graves disease. The V and J genes are TRBV30 and TRBJ2-1; no reliable D call. CDR3: CAWTSSYNEQFF. DNA for the CDR3: TGTGCCTGGACTAGCTCCTACAATGAGCAGTTCTTC.